This entry describes one T cell receptor beta chain. Its antigen is currently unknown. The entry originates in a study of shared clonotypes between healthy human individuals. Every subset's genomic DNA went evenly onto several immunoSEQ plates. Assay used: immunoSEQ multiplex PCR; TCRdb lists only in-frame clones, some missing. The sample has about 2 million clones; 85% to 95% are singletons. Study results and caveats: Naive subsets typically showed greater estimated richness than memory subsets.

Losses at the gene ends were 4 bases for V and 6 bases for J; bases not matched to a gene: 6. The CDR3 sequence is 16 residues long. The V gene's germline CDR1 is SGHRS and CDR2 YFSETQ. This sequence originates from a man aged 18 to 35 in good health. V and J are TRBV5-1 and TRBJ2-3, with 15 bases that match TRBD2. Input material: naive CD4+ T cells sorted from blood. The subset denotes: CD45RA+ positively selected. The CDR3 DNA is TGCGCCAGCAGCGTAGGACTAGCGGGAGGGCTGGATACGCAGTATTTT. Translating it yields CASSVGLAGGLDTQYF. Complete variable domain (other parts from reference TRBV5-1 and TRBJ2-3): KAGVTQTPRYLIKTRGQQVTLSCSPISGHRSVSWYQQTPGQGLQFLFEYFSETQRNKGNFPGRFSGRQFSNSRSEMNVSTLELGDSALYLCASSVGLAGGLDTQYFGPGTRLTVL.